This TCR beta chain was documented in a study of OX40 agonist ivuxolimab in advanced cancers. Looking at the study overall: Participants averaged about 60 years of age (range about 23 to 79) and were roughly 83% male.

Clones were sequenced by immunoSEQ multiplex PCR, and TCRdb holds only the in-frame ones, with some missing. The sample carries fewer than 80,000 clones, roughly 76% recorded once. Trimming removed 5 bases from V and 5 bases from J; junction bases left unmatched: 6. From germline, CDR1 is SNHLY and CDR2 FYNNEI. This CDR3 spans 13 amino acids. The chain has TRBV2 and TRBJ2-7; 7 bases match TRBD1. The sequence was obtained from an adult with an advanced solid tumor such as melanoma, head and neck, liver or kidney cancer. The source was CD4+ or CD8+ T cells sorted from blood, collected in a trial of the OX40 agonist ivuxolimab. CDR3 region: CASSHTGVDEQYF. CDR3 nucleotides: TGTGCCAGCAGTCATACAGGGGTAGACGAGCAGTACTTC.